The 20 T cell receptor beta chains below were found in one sample sequenced in a study of T cells after yellow fever vaccination. Each CDR3 protein is one row after TCRdb ran MiXCR on the 5' RACE reads. The sample includes just over 300,000 distinct CDR3 sequences, 3% to 4.5% of them seen just once. Sequencing was performed on PBMCs, taken on the day of the yellow fever booster vaccination. The receptors derive from a man younger than 30 who received the YFV17D yellow fever vaccine.

This clonotype has just a few counts. V usage is TRBV15 and J usage is TRBJ2-5; possibly TRBD1 or TRBD2 for D (5 bases each). The CDR3 totals 15 residues. Germline CDR1 is LNHNV and CDR2 is YYDKDF (reference sequence). V was shortened by 4 bases and J by 5 bases, with 17 bases between the two germline ends. In DNA, the CDR3 is TGTGCCACCAGCACGTCCCGGGACGGTAGGGAGACCCAGTACTTC. Amino acids: CATSTSRDGRETQYF.

In this sample, this clonotype turned up many times. The CDR3 nucleotides are TGTGCCAGCAGCTTCGCGGGGACTGAAGCTTTCTTT. This gives the protein CASSFAGTEAFF. V gene TRBV7-9 combines with J gene TRBJ1-1; unclear D gene. The length of the CDR3 is 12 residues. In germline, CDR1 is SEHNR, CDR2 FQNEAQ (reference sequence). Between the trimmed V and J ends, which lost 3 bases and 5 bases, there was a span of 7 bases.

The V gene is TRBV20-1, the J gene TRBJ2-4; the match to TRBD2 covers 8 bases. Germline V gene sequence: CDR1 DFQATT, CDR2 SNEGSKA (reference sequence). CDR3 length: 15 residues. Germline trimming cut 3 bases from V and 8 bases from J; bases unmatched to any gene: 12. The CDR3 spells CSASGAGGPGDIQYF. The CDR3, as DNA: TGCAGTGCTAGTGGGGCGGGGGGCCCAGGGGACATTCAGTACTTC.

This clonotype was counted ten times or more. The rearrangement joins TRBV4-3 to TRBJ2-3, with TRBD1 matching over 9 bases. The CDR3 runs to 17 residues. V was pared by 0 bases and J by 4 bases, with 8 bases of the junction left unmatched. Germline CDR1 and CDR2: LGHNA and YSLEER. In DNA form, the CDR3 reads TGCGCCAGCAGCCAAGAGGTTCCGGGACAGGGTGCAGATACGCAGTATTTT. Translating it yields CASSQEVPGQGADTQYF.

This clonotype was picked up many times. The chain couples TRBV5-1 to TRBJ2-1, with TRBD2 as a possible D gene (6 bases). Trimming pared 0 bases from V and 8 bases from J, leaving 15 bases between. This CDR3 region has 15 residues. Germline CDR1 and CDR2: SGHRS and YFSETQ. The CDR3 loop is CASSLELVGGDEQFF. In DNA, the CDR3 is TGCGCCAGCAGCTTGGAACTGGTAGGAGGGGATGAGCAGTTCTTC.

This clonotype came up many times. This chain joins TRBV5-1 and TRBJ2-1; tentative D call: TRBD2 (5 bases). CDR1 and CDR2 (germline): SGHRS, YFSETQ. The CDR3 has 14 amino acids. The V and J ends lost 3 bases and 8 bases respectively, with 15 bases between them. CDR3 in amino acids: CASSSGGVGDEQFF. Here the CDR3 DNA reads TGCGCCAGCAGCTCAGGAGGCGTGGGCGATGAGCAGTTCTTC.

This sequence joins TRBV7-6 and TRBJ1-2; TRBD1 aligns across 11 bases. Germline assignment: CDR1 SGHVS and CDR2 FNYEAQ. CDR3 length equals 16 residues. The J segment lost 4 bases and the V segment lost 1 base, leaving 5 bases of the junction unmatched. Here the CDR3 reads CASSLGGTGGTYGYTF. The CDR3 DNA follows: TGTGCCAGCAGCTTAGGGGGGACAGGGGGGACCTATGGCTACACCTTC.

This clonotype was seen at least ten times. V usage is TRBV6-6 and J usage is TRBJ2-1; 8 bases are shared with TRBD1. The length of the CDR3 is 20 residues. J lost 0 bases, V lost 2 bases, and 15 bases had no gene match. Germline assignment: CDR1 MNHNY and CDR2 SVGAGI (reference sequence). CDR3 region: CASSYPTGEGTPSSYNEQFF. The CDR3 DNA follows: TGTGCCAGCAGTTACCCGACAGGGGAAGGAACCCCGAGCTCCTACAATGAGCAGTTCTTC.

This rearrangement joins TRBV6-5 to TRBJ1-1; D gene uncertain. The CDR3 totals 17 residues. Per germline, CDR1 MNHEY and CDR2 SVGAGI. V lost 0 bases, J lost 4 bases, and 18 bases lay in between. CDR3 protein: CASSYSSGRAGITEAFF. In nucleotides, the CDR3 is TGTGCCAGCAGTTACTCGAGTGGGCGAGCCGGAATCACTGAAGCTTTCTTT.

This clonotype appeared many times. This rearrangement joins TRBV4-1 to TRBJ2-2, with D uncertain. V was trimmed by 0 bases and J by 0 bases, leaving 8 bases between them. CDR1 and CDR2 (germline): MGHRA, YSYEKL. The CDR3 is 16 amino acids. CDR3 coding DNA: TGCGCCAGCAGCCAAGAAGGCCAGCCGAACACCGGGGAGCTGTTTTTT. As protein: CASSQEGQPNTGELFF.

A few counts support this clonotype. The V call is TRBV5-1, the J call TRBJ2-1, with D maybe TRBD2 (6 bases). In germline, CDR1 is SGHRS, CDR2 YFSETQ. The CDR3 totals 14 residues. The V and J ends lost 2 bases and 3 bases respectively, with 9 bases between them. CDR3 sequence: CASSLWGVYNEQFF. The CDR3 DNA follows: TGCGCCAGCAGCTTATGGGGGGTCTACAATGAGCAGTTCTTC.

This clonotype has only a few counts. The CDR3 end shows no conserved phenylalanine or tryptophan, and so a read error is likely. The chain uses TRBV18 and TRBJ1-6; 7 nucleotides line up with TRBD1. The CDR3 consists of 16 residues. V lost 3 bases to trimming and J lost 10 bases; unmatched junction nucleotides: 12. The V gene's germline CDR1 is KGHSH and CDR2 LQKENI. For the CDR3, the DNA is TGTGCCAGCTCACCGCGCGACAGGGTGGTGGGCTCACCCCTCCACCTT. Its protein product is CASSPRDRVVGSPLHL.

The chain has TRBV4-2 and TRBJ1-3; D gene uncertain. This CDR3 is built from 15 residues. Germline loops: CDR1 LGHNA, CDR2 YNFKEQ. V lost 4 bases to trimming and J lost 0 bases, with 10 bases between them. The CDR3 is CASSPSILSGNTIYF. CDR3 DNA sequence: TGTGCCAGCAGCCCTTCGATCCTCTCTGGAAACACCATATATTTT.

The V gene is TRBV5-1, the J gene TRBJ1-6, with D unclear. V was pared by 5 bases and J by 8 bases, with 11 bases between. Germline assignment: CDR1 SGHRS and CDR2 YFSETQ. The CDR3 length is 13 residues. This CDR3 reads CASRTDGYSPLHF. The CDR3 bases are TGCGCCAGCAGAACGGACGGATATTCACCCCTCCACTTT.

This clonotype was seen repeatedly, ten times or more. The V and J genes are TRBV28 and TRBJ2-7; TRBD2 matches 13 bases. From germline, CDR1 is MDHEN and CDR2 SYDVKM. V shed 3 bases and J 6 bases; nucleotides not matched to a gene: 2. The CDR3 loop spans 14 amino acids. The chain's CDR3 is CASSLGLAGLEQYV. The DNA of the CDR3 is TGTGCCAGCAGTTTGGGACTAGCGGGGCTCGAGCAGTACGTC.

This clonotype has a count of ten or more. CDR3 sequence reads: CASSFTGSQYQETQYF. In nucleotides, the CDR3 is TGCGCCAGCAGCTTCACCGGGAGCCAGTACCAAGAGACCCAGTACTTC. The chain combines TRBV5-1 with TRBJ2-5; the D gene is possibly TRBD2 (6 bases). Germline values: CDR1 SGHRS, CDR2 YFSETQ. The CDR3 is made up of 16 amino acids. The V and J ends lost 2 bases and 0 bases respectively, with 14 bases between them.

This clonotype has at least ten counts. V gene TRBV7-8 combines with J gene TRBJ2-5; D is undetermined. CDR3 length: 13 residues. The ends were cut back, 6 bases at V and 4 bases at J, with 12 bases in the middle. Germline CDR1 is SGHVS and CDR2 is FQNEAQ. CDR3 sequence: CASRDGPRETQYF. The CDR3 DNA is TGTGCCAGCAGAGACGGACCGAGAGAGACCCAGTACTTC.

The chain links TRBV14 to TRBJ1-6, with unresolved D. V lost 4 bases and J lost 5, with 12 bases in between. Germline V CDR1 and CDR2: SGHDN, FVKESK. CDR3 length equals 15 residues. This CDR3 is CASSRGPANNSPLHF. The CDR3 bases are TGTGCCAGCAGCCGCGGACCCGCGAATAATTCACCCCTCCACTTT. Variable domain in full (rest from reference TRBV14 and TRBJ1-6): EAGVTQFPSHSVIEKGQTVTLRCDPISGHDNLYWYRRVMGKEIKFLLHFVKESKQDESGMPNNRFLAERTGGTYSTLKVQPAELEDSGVYFCASSRGPANNSPLHFGNGTRLTVT.

The chain employs TRBV4-3 and TRBJ1-6; D remains ambiguous. Per the germline V gene, CDR1 is LGHNA and CDR2 is YSLEER. Trimming removed 1 base from V and 2 bases from J, with 6 bases in between. The CDR3 is 15 amino acids. The CDR3 coding sequence is TGCGCCAGCAGCCAAGTCTTGGCCTATAATTCACCCCTCCACTTT. The encoded protein is CASSQVLAYNSPLHF.

This clonotype was counted many times. The chain employs TRBV11-3 and TRBJ2-1; D is possibly TRBD1 (5 bases). This CDR3 comprises 11 residues. Germline assignment: CDR1 SGHNT and CDR2 YENEEA. The V and J ends lost 5 bases and 8 bases respectively, with 7 bases between them. The CDR3: CASSIRDEQFF. Written as DNA, the CDR3 is TGTGCCAGCAGCATCAGGGATGAGCAGTTCTTC.